These T cell receptor beta chains were read from a single sample in a study of cytomegalovirus exposure and HLA in healthy donors. This table comes from immunoSEQ multiplex PCR, and its TCRdb copy is limited to in-frame clones, with some not included. The data hold 150,000 or so clones, with roughly 86% observed a single time. The sample consisted of PBMCs. These receptors were collected from a man between 18 and 29 years old in good health and CMV-seropositive. CDR3s include the opening cysteine and the closing phenylalanine or tryptophan. A D gene is named only where the DNA matches it firmly. The size entry is marked missing in some rows and otherwise reads once, few, many or a size class.

J,V,size,D,CDR3,DNA
TRBJ2-1,TRBV5-1,.,TRBD1,CASSSGTGVYNEQFF,TGCGCCAGCAGCTCAGGGACAGGGGTGTACAATGAGCAGTTCTTC
TRBJ1-3,TRBV27,.,.,CASSLSGGPGNTIYF,TGTGCCAGCAGTTTATCAGGAGGGCCTGGAAACACCATATATTTT
TRBJ2-7,TRBV27,.,TRBD2,CASSLSTGGSYEQYF,TGTGCCAGCAGTTTATCGACGGGGGGCTCCTACGAGCAGTACTTC
TRBJ2-7,TRBV28,.,TRBD2,CASSSWIAGGYEQYF,TGTGCCAGCAGTTCCTGGATTGCGGGGGGCTACGAGCAGTACTTC
TRBJ2-2,TRBV4-2,once,.,CASNGWENGELFF,TGTGCCAGCAACGGATGGGAGAACGGGGAGCTGTTTTTT
TRBJ2-7,TRBV28,once,TRBD1,CASSPRDRAYEQYF,TGTGCCAGCAGTCCCCGGGACAGGGCCTACGAGCAGTACTTC
TRBJ2-5,TRBV4-1,.,.,CASSRSVTSQETQYF,TGCGCCAGCAGCCGATCTGTAACATCTCAAGAGACCCAGTACTTC
TRBJ2-6,TRBV2,.,.,CASSGLGFAGSSGANVLTF,TGTGCCAGCAGTGGCCTCGGTTTTGCGGGGTCCTCTGGGGCCAACGTCCTGACTTTC
TRBJ2-7,TRBV28,.,TRBD1,CASRDRQGRYEQYF,TGTGCCAGCAGGGATAGACAGGGGAGGTACGAGCAGTACTTC
TRBJ2-2,TRBV21-1,.,.,CASSKDVGTRDTGELFF,TGTGCCAGCAGCAAAGATGTAGGGACTAGAGACACCGGGGAGCTGTTTTTT
TRBJ2-1,TRBV29-1,.,TRBD2,CSVDPSGNEQFF,TGCAGCGTTGACCCTAGCGGCAATGAGCAGTTCTTC
TRBJ1-1,TRBV6-5,.,TRBD1,CASSYSPGGTEAFF,TGTGCCAGCAGTTACTCGCCAGGGGGGACTGAAGCTTTCTTT
TRBJ2-7,TRBV5-1,.,.,CASSLSRGSPNEQYF,TGCGCCAGCAGCTTGTCCAGGGGTTCCCCCAACGAGCAGTACTTC
TRBJ1-5,TRBV28,.,TRBD1,CASRPPGTANQPQHF,TGTGCCAGCAGACCGCCCGGGACAGCCAATCAGCCCCAGCATTTT
TRBJ1-4,TRBV5-1,.,.,CASSLENGGSNEKLFF,TGCGCCAGCAGCTTGGAGAACGGGGGGTCTAATGAAAAACTGTTTTTT
TRBJ2-3,TRBV25-1,.,.,CASSEHFERGDTQYF,TGTGCCAGCAGTGAACACTTCGAACGGGGAGATACGCAGTATTTT
TRBJ2-2,TRBV11-2,.,TRBD1,CASSFTGGNTGELFF,TGTGCCAGCAGCTTTACAGGGGGCAACACCGGGGAGCTGTTTTTT
TRBJ1-4,TRBV28,few,TRBD1,CASKTGVNEKLFF,TGTGCCAGCAAAACAGGGGTGAATGAAAAACTGTTTTTT
TRBJ1-5,TRBV28,once,TRBD1,CASSPLLFDRGNRQPQHF,TGTGCCAGCAGTCCACTGCTTTTCGACAGGGGGAATCGTCAGCCCCAGCATTTT
TRBJ1-5,TRBV6-5,.,.,CASSYSKSGQPQHF,TGTGCCAGCAGTTACTCGAAAAGCGGACAGCCCCAGCATTTT
TRBJ1-1,TRBV29-1,.,TRBD1,CSPHRYNGQGISEAFF,TGCAGCCCCCATAGATACAATGGACAGGGGATCTCTGAAGCTTTCTTT
TRBJ2-2,TRBV9,.,.,CASSGDVAGWTGELFF,TGTGCCAGCAGCGGGGACGTGGCGGGATGGACCGGGGAGCTGTTTTTT
TRBJ2-7,TRBV14,.,TRBD2,CASSLGLVDEQYF,TGTGCCAGCAGCCTCGGACTAGTCGACGAGCAGTACTTC
TRBJ2-7,TRBV6-6,.,.,CASSYEMRYEQYF,TGTGCCAGCAGTTACGAAATGAGGTACGAGCAGTACTTC